This T cell receptor beta chain comes out of a study of human T cells and chemical hapten exposure. Turning to the study itself: The study lasted 20 to 30 weeks, and patients were dosed weekly with diphenylcyclopropenone on the scalp throughout. After 6 days, upper back 0.01% DPC patch tests were scored. Study-wide points: Following DPC sensitization, TCRs present above 1 in 1000 frequency showed no change.

V was cut by 3 bases and J by 0 bases, with 9 bases left in between. Germline lookup yields CDR1 MRHNA and CDR2 SNTAGT. The CDR3 is 16 amino acids. This clonotype was seen many times. Its target is unknown. TCRdb reprocessed the RACE reads via MiXCR and lists one record per CDR3 protein. The sample shows 360,000 or so distinct CDR3 sequences, about 6.9% of them seen only once. Sample time point: patch test 2, 6 weeks after DPC sensitization. Indicated treatment: therapeutic diphenylcyclopropenone sensitization with weekly scalp DPC. This TCR was recovered from a woman younger than 30 with alopecia areata. Some clones in this sample may be carry-over from other donors' samples. This chain links TRBV6-4 with TRBJ2-6; no firm D call. This specimen consisted of whole blood, obtained in connection with sensitization to the hapten diphenylcyclopropenone (DPC). The DNA of the CDR3 is TGTGCCAGCAGTGAGACGACTGGCTCTGGGGCCAACGTCCTGACTTTC. Its translation: CASSETTGSGANVLTF.